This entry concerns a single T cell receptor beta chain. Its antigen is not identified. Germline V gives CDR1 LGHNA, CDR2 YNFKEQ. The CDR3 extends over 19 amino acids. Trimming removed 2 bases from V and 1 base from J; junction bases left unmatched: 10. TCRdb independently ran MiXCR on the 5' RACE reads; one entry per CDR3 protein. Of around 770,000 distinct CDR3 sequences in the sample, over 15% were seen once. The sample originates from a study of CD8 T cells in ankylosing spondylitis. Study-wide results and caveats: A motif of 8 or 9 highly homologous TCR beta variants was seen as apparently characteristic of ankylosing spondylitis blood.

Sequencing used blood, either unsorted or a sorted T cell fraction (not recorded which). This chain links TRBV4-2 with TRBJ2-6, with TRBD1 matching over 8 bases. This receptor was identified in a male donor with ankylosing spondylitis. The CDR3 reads CASSQLITGGTSGANVLTF. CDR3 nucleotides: TGTGCCAGCAGCCAACTAATCACAGGGGGAACTTCTGGGGCCAACGTCCTGACTTTC.